This T cell receptor (beta chain) was recorded in a study of T cells in Graves' hyperthyroidism and ophthalmopathy (dated by TCRdb to the late 2010s). Study-wide context: TCR V-J signatures able to tell the groups apart were searched for in a discovery cohort of some 100 patients, of whom roughly 42 had Graves' ophthalmopathy and 57 had stable Graves' hyperthyroidism. Prospective prediction of ophthalmopathy was tested in an independent validation cohort consisting of 18 to 20 hyperthyroidism patients and more than 15 patients who later progressed to ophthalmopathy. For training and testing, the 100 or so patients in the discovery cohort were randomly divided in a 7:3 ratio. In addition, the study compared T-cell repertoires in thyroid tissue and in blood from five to seven Graves' hyperthyroidism patients. After blood sampling, hyperthyroidism patients were treated with methimazole at a starting dose of 30 mg daily, and ophthalmopathy patients were treated with high-dose intravenous methylprednisolone. The paper reports TCR Vbeta CDR3 sequencing of about 140 peripheral blood samples: approximately 41 ophthalmopathy, some 80 hyperthyroidism and approximately 17 progressor patients. Overall results and qualifications from the work: A 13 V-J signature model separated ophthalmopathy from stable hyperthyroidism, with around 90% sensitivity and around 84% specificity in cross-validation and 80%/75% in testing. In validation, the model predicted progression to ophthalmopathy a median of about 6.5 months before onset, with approximately 68% sensitivity and nearly 75% specificity. Most expanded thyroid clonotypes (frequency above 0.001) were also detected in blood, a finding suggesting that blood repertoires may reflect thyroid immune responses. No statistical method was used to set the sample size in advance, and investigators knew the group allocation.

A patient counted as having stable Graves' hyperthyroidism if no progression to ophthalmopathy occurred over 18 months of follow-up. Hyperthyroidism patients were newly diagnosed, had a disease duration of under 2 months, and were aged 18 to 65 years. The study excluded patients with uncontrolled infections, other autoimmune diseases, pregnancy or lactation. Diagnoses relied on clinical symptoms, serum thyroxine and TRAb, thyroid ultrasound and orbital computed tomography. Total RNA was extracted with Trizol reagent, and quality was checked on an Agilent 2100 Bioanalyzer. As regards this clonotype: The specificity of this receptor is unknown. No base qualities exist here, and no much larger clone lies one base off it.

The TCR beta CDR3 regions were amplified from the RNA transcripts. A first-round RT-PCR of the TCR CDR3 used the HTBI primer set with the Qiagen OneStep RT-PCR kit. The libraries were constructed in a second round of multiplex PCR and then size-selected and purified. Paired-end sequencing of the libraries was performed with 100 bp reads on an Illumina HiSeq2000. As for the authors' bioinformatics: Raw data were processed with SOAPnuke, discarding reads with adapters, uncalled bases, mean Phred below 15, or no exact constant-primer or identifier match. COPE v1.2.5 was used to merge the high-quality paired reads, and each unique nucleotide sequence was defined as a clonotype. MiTCR v1.1 was used to align the clonotypes against IMGT TRBV, TRBD and TRBJ reference segments. The analysis included only V-J combinations with a frequency above 0.0001, which together covered 98% to 99.2% of the repertoires. The TCS score was defined as F50 (clonal expansion) divided by E x V (chaos), with BLOSUM62-based TCRdist calculated between CDR3 peptides within each V-J. Welch's t-statistics and random forest reduced fewer than 600 V-J features to roughly 13, which were used in a naive Bayes classifier (R e1071). Thyroid-blood repertoire similarity was quantified with the Morisita-Horn index. Using fastp trimming at Q25 and MiXCR clonotype assembly, TCRdb reanalyzed the public sequencing data and kept in-frame beta chains. One record per CDR3 amino acid sequence lists the most common genes and DNA. These V and J calls derive from TCRdb rather than the authors' analysis. For this sample the table gives 610,000 or so distinct CDR3 sequences, of which around 42% were detected only once. Around 8% of the sample goes to the ten largest clones.

For CDR1 and CDR2, the germline V gene lists MGHDK and SYGVNS. The CDR3 covers 15 residues, taking in both the cysteine and the phenylalanine. The sequence is cut down to CDR3 DNA, 45 bases in frame from base 1. Ends trimmed: V by 7 bases, J by 4 bases; bases unmatched to a gene: 10. Sequences were obtained from peripheral blood or thyroid tissue (not recorded which). The source of this sequence is a woman younger than 35 with Graves' hyperthyroidism. The rearranged chain carries TRBV25-1 and TRBJ2-7; 10 bases in the middle match TRBD2. CDR3 loop: CASIASGTSVYEQYF. The DNA reads as follows: TGTGCCAGCATTGCTAGCGGGACTAGCGTTTACGAGCAGTACTTC.